This TCR beta chain was captured by sequencing in a study of graft-versus-host responses after intestinal transplantation. Clones were sequenced by immunoSEQ multiplex PCR, and TCRdb holds only the in-frame ones, with some missing. The sample has around 29,000 clones; 70% to 90% are singletons. V lost 3 bases to trimming and J lost 12 bases, with 14 bases between them. Looked up from germline, CDR1 is LGHNA and CDR2 is YSLEER. The CDR3 loop spans 13 amino acids. The study, taken as a whole, reports: Among circulating GvH clones, peak levels were associated with early post-transplant declines in HvG clones.

Turning to this clone: As yet, its antigen is unknown.

This sequence joins TRBV4-3 and TRBJ1-4, with TRBD1 as a possible D gene (5 bases). The source is a human patient who received an intestinal transplant, so some T cells may come from the graft donor. The sequencing used PBMCs, collected about 15 months after intestinal transplantation. CDR3 coding DNA: TGCGCCAGCAGCCATGGCTCCGGAGGGGAACTGTTTTTT. Translation gives CASSHGSGGELFF.